These 25 T cell receptor beta chains were all obtained from the same sample, sequenced in a study of cytomegalovirus exposure and HLA in healthy donors. PCR primers comprised 60 Vbeta and 13 Jbeta primers. Clones were read by immunoSEQ multiplex PCR, and TCRdb kept only the in-frame ones, dropping some. There are about 130,000 clones in the sample; about three quarters occur only once, and approximately 1.2% lies in the top ten. Sequencing was carried out using PBMCs. The receptors originated from a female donor in good health and CMV-seronegative.

This chain uses TRBV11-2 with TRBJ2-1, with 12 nucleotides matching TRBD2. V was clipped by 0 bases and J by 15 bases; unmatched bases: 9. CDR1 and CDR2 (germline): SGHAT, FQNNGV. This CDR3 comprises 15 residues. The CDR3, as DNA: TGTGCCAGCAGCTTAGATGCTAGCGGGGGGGCCCCCAGGTTCTTC. Translation gives CASSLDASGGAPRFF.

In DNA, the CDR3 is TGTGCCTGGCAGGCTAGCGGGAGGGGTTCCTACAATGAGCAGTTCTTC. Translated: CAWQASGRGSYNEQFF. The rearrangement uses TRBV30 and TRBJ2-1; TRBD2 agrees at 12 bases. The ends lost 5 bases at V and 1 base at J; junction bases unmatched: 6. There are 16 residues in the CDR3. Germline V CDR1 and CDR2: GTSNPN, SVGIG (reference sequence).

This clone was seen only once. This CDR3 reads CASSAGPTEPLHF. The CDR3 DNA is TGTGCCAGCAGCGCCGGCCCCACAGAACCCCTCCACTTT. The chain links TRBV5-6 to TRBJ1-6; no reliable D call. The CDR3 extends over 13 amino acids. With 4 bases removed from V and 12 bases from J, the gap between germline ends came to 14 bases. CDR1 is SGHDT and CDR2 is YYEEEE in the germline V gene.

The chain combines TRBV2 with TRBJ2-5; the match to TRBD2 covers 8 bases. This CDR3 comprises 15 residues. CDR1 and CDR2 (germline): SNHLY, FYNNEI. The junction had 11 bases not matched to a gene; V was cut back by 7 bases and J by 4 bases. The chain's CDR3 is CASNGLAGARETQYF. CDR3 coding DNA: TGTGCCAGCAATGGACTAGCTGGGGCCAGAGAGACCCAGTACTTC. Complete variable domain (other parts from reference TRBV2 and TRBJ2-5): EPEVTQTPSHQVTQMGQEVILRCVPISNHLYFYWYRQILGQKVEFLVSFYNNEISEKSEIFDDQFSVERPDGSNFTLKIRSTKLEDSAMYFCASNGLAGARETQYFGPGTRLLVL.

This clone was counted between two and nine times. This sequence joins TRBV27 and TRBJ2-7; 11 bases fit TRBD1. The V gene end was trimmed by 2 bases and the J gene end by 4 bases; junction bases not matched to a gene: 4. Looked up from germline, CDR1 is MNHEY and CDR2 is SMNVEV (reference sequence). CDR3 length equals 15 residues. CDR3 nucleotides: TGTGCCAGCAGTTTAGCCGGGACAGGGGGGTACGAGCAGTACTTC. It encodes CASSLAGTGGYEQYF.

V and J are TRBV19 and TRBJ1-6, with 10 bases fitting TRBD1. The CDR3 has 13 residues. Germline trimming cut 10 bases from V and 9 bases from J; bases unmatched to any gene: 6. Germline V CDR1 and CDR2: LNHDA, SQIVND (reference sequence). CDR3 DNA sequence: TGTGCCACCAACCGGGACAGGGGTTCACCCCTCCACTTT. Encoded protein: CATNRDRGSPLHF.

The gene calls are TRBV11-3 and TRBJ2-1; 10 bases are a match to TRBD2. The germline V gene encodes CDR1 SGHNT and CDR2 YENEEA. V was clipped by 5 bases and J by 7 bases; unmatched bases: 8. There are 15 residues in the CDR3. The CDR3 region is CASSPKRGGFNEQFF. CDR3 DNA: TGTGCCAGCAGCCCCAAGCGGGGGGGTTTTAATGAGCAGTTCTTC.

The chain recombines TRBV7-9 with TRBJ1-2; 8 bases align to TRBD1. Trimming took 4 bases from V and 5 from J; bases not matched to a gene: 3. This CDR3 region has 13 residues. Germline CDR1 SEHNR, CDR2 FQNEAQ (reference sequence). CDR3 sequence reads: CASSSDRVYGYTF. The CDR3 region has the DNA TGTGCCAGCAGCTCGGACAGGGTATATGGCTACACCTTC.

The genes are TRBV7-9 and TRBJ2-1, with TRBD2 matching 8 bases. This CDR3 is built from 15 residues. Germline values: CDR1 SEHNR, CDR2 FQNEAQ (reference sequence). Losses at the gene ends were 3 bases for V and 7 bases for J; bases not matched to a gene: 8. The CDR3 DNA follows: TGTGCCAGCAGCTTGGGACGGGGGGGCGGGAATGAGCAGTTCTTC. Translated, it gives CASSLGRGGGNEQFF.

This clone was recorded only once. This chain links TRBV5-1 with TRBJ2-7; 14 bases fit TRBD2. The CDR3 spans 16 residues. J gave up 5 bases and V 2 bases, and 6 bases lay outside the gene matches. CDR1 is SGHRS and CDR2 is YFSETQ in the germline V gene. The CDR3 loop is CASSLRLAGGPHEQYF. DNA of the CDR3: TGCGCCAGCAGCTTAAGACTAGCGGGAGGGCCTCACGAGCAGTACTTC. The complete variable domain, with remaining parts taken from reference TRBV5-1 and TRBJ2-7, reads KAGVTQTPRYLIKTRGQQVTLSCSPISGHRSVSWYQQTPGQGLQFLFEYFSETQRNKGNFPGRFSGRQFSNSRSEMNVSTLELGDSALYLCASSLRLAGGPHEQYFGPGTRLTVT.

The chain couples TRBV30 to TRBJ2-5; 9 positions match TRBD1. This CDR3 spans 13 amino acids. Trimming at V came to 3 bases and at J to 5 bases, leaving 4 bases not matched to a gene. Germline CDR1 GTSNPN, CDR2 SVGIG (reference sequence). The DNA of the CDR3 is TGTGCCTGGAGGACAGGGGGAATGGAGACCCAGTACTTC. Translated, it gives CAWRTGGMETQYF.

This clone was observed once. The rearrangement uses TRBV6-1 and TRBJ1-2, with D maybe TRBD1 (5 bases). The CDR3 spans 15 residues. Germline assignment: CDR1 MNHNS and CDR2 SASEGT. Trimming removed 1 base from V and 4 bases from J, with 13 bases in between. CDR3 amino acids: CASSEGGSGGYGYTF. CDR3 coding DNA: TGTGCCAGCAGTGAAGGCGGCTCGGGGGGCTATGGCTACACCTTC.

This chain uses TRBV29-1 with TRBJ1-2; 7 positions agree with TRBD1. This CDR3 is built from 14 residues. Looked up from germline, CDR1 is SQVTM and CDR2 is ANQGSEA. The V and J ends lost 5 bases and 2 bases, in that order; junction bases with no gene match: 8. The CDR3 spells CSVSRDSENYGYTF. CDR3 in DNA: TGCAGCGTTTCCAGGGACAGCGAGAACTATGGCTACACCTTC. The whole variable domain, remainder taken from reference TRBV29-1 and TRBJ1-2, is SAVISQKPSRDICQRGTSLTIQCQVDSQVTMMFWYRQQPGQSLTLIATANQGSEATYESGFVIDKFPISRPNLTFSTLTVSNMSPEDSSIYLCSVSRDSENYGYTFGSGTRLTVV.

This chain joins TRBV5-1 and TRBJ2-2, with D hard to call. CDR3 length equals 11 residues. Trimming took 2 bases from V and 6 from J, leaving 2 bases between them. The germline V gene encodes CDR1 SGHRS and CDR2 YFSETQ. The CDR3 DNA is TGCGCCAGCAGCTTCGCCGGGGAGCTGTTTTTT. It encodes CASSFAGELFF.

The sample holds one count of this clone. The chain couples TRBV19 to TRBJ1-1; D remains unclear. The CDR3 is made up of 13 amino acids. V was pared by 6 bases and J by 2 bases, with 10 bases between. Germline-derived CDR1 and CDR2 are LNHDA and SQIVND (reference sequence). CDR3 sequence reads: CASSTQANTEAFF. The CDR3 nucleotides read TGTGCCAGTAGCACTCAGGCAAACACTGAAGCTTTCTTT.

The CDR3 region is CSVGTGLWETQYF. Here the CDR3 DNA reads TGCAGCGTGGGGACAGGTCTCTGGGAGACCCAGTACTTC. The chain has TRBV29-1 and TRBJ2-5, with 8 bases fitting TRBD1. Germline V lookup: CDR1 SQVTM, CDR2 ANQGSEA. V lost 6 bases and J lost 5; bases outside the gene matches: 8. The CDR3 totals 13 residues.

The chain uses TRBV6-5 and TRBJ2-3; TRBD1 agrees at 9 bases. CDR3 length: 15 residues. The J segment lost 6 bases and the V segment lost 6 bases, leaving 10 bases of the junction unmatched. The V gene's germline CDR1 is MNHEY and CDR2 SVGAGI. The CDR3 DNA follows: TGTGCCAGCAGGATGGACAGGGGCCGGCCGGATACGCAGTATTTT. This codes for CASRMDRGRPDTQYF.

J is TRBJ2-7 and V is TRBV14; D possibly corresponds to TRBD2 (6 bases). CDR3 length: 15 residues. Trimming shortened V by 2 bases and J by 7 bases, and 18 bases separated the two germline ends. Germline loops: CDR1 SGHDN, CDR2 FVKESK. The CDR3 loop reads CASSQIGTGWEEQYF. The CDR3, as DNA: TGTGCCAGCAGCCAAATTGGGACTGGCTGGGAAGAGCAGTACTTC. Variable domain in full (rest from reference TRBV14 and TRBJ2-7): EAGVTQFPSHSVIEKGQTVTLRCDPISGHDNLYWYRRVMGKEIKFLLHFVKESKQDESGMPNNRFLAERTGGTYSTLKVQPAELEDSGVYFCASSQIGTGWEEQYFGPGTRLTVT.

J is TRBJ2-3 and V is TRBV7-6; tentative D call: TRBD2 (5 bases). Germline CDR1 SGHVS, CDR2 FNYEAQ. The V end was cut by 7 bases, the J end by 1 base, with 21 bases between. The CDR3 sequence is 17 residues long. CDR3 loop: CASKESPSGLGTDTQYF. As DNA, the CDR3 is TGTGCCAGCAAAGAATCGCCGAGCGGACTTGGCACAGATACGCAGTATTTT. Drawing the rest from reference TRBV7-6 and TRBJ2-3, the complete variable domain is GAGVSQSPRYKVTKRGQDVALRCDPISGHVSLYWYRQALGQGPEFLTYFNYEAQQDKSGLPNDRFSAERPEGSISTLTIQRTEQRDSAMYRCASKESPSGLGTDTQYFGPGTRLTVL.

DNA for the CDR3: TGTGCCAGCTCACCTACAGGGCCAGACGTGAACACTGAAGCTTTCTTT. Translation gives CASSPTGPDVNTEAFF. The chain employs TRBV18 and TRBJ1-1; tentatively, D is TRBD1 (6 bases). The CDR3 runs to 16 residues. Germline CDR1 KGHSH, CDR2 LQKENI. Between the trimmed V and J ends, which lost 3 bases and 0 bases, there was a span of 14 bases.

This clone was observed a handful of times. The rearrangement links TRBV18 to TRBJ1-5; the D is unclear. V gave up 5 bases and J gave up 1 base, with 12 bases separating them. From germline, CDR1 is KGHSH and CDR2 LQKENI. The CDR3 has 15 residues. CDR3 nucleotide sequence: TGTGCCAGCTCATCGCGGGGTGGGAGCAATCAGCCCCAGCATTTT. Amino acids: CASSSRGGSNQPQHF.

This chain joins TRBV4-1 and TRBJ2-3; TRBD2 matches at 10 bases. V shed 1 base and J 1 base; nucleotides not matched to a gene: 5. Germline CDR1 reads MGHRA; CDR2 reads YSYEKL. The CDR3 is made up of 17 amino acids. The CDR3 DNA sequence: TGCGCCAGCAGCCAAGGGGGGGGGACTAGCGGCACAGATACGCAGTATTTT. Protein product: CASSQGGGTSGTDTQYF.

The rearrangement links TRBV7-9 to TRBJ1-1; no clear D gene. V shed 5 bases and J shed 7 bases, with 14 bases lying between them. In germline, CDR1 is SEHNR, CDR2 FQNEAQ (reference sequence). The CDR3 sequence is 13 residues long. CDR3 bases: TGTGCCAGCAGCCCACCGCGGGCCGATGAAGCTTTCTTT. Residues: CASSPPRADEAFF.

The chain combines TRBV5-8 with TRBJ1-3, with D hard to call. Germline V gene lookup returns CDR1 SGHTS and CDR2 YDEGEE. Trimming removed 0 bases at V and 4 bases at J, with 11 bases between. The CDR3 has 15 amino acids. The CDR3 loop reads CASSLVAGSGNTIYF. CDR3 DNA sequence: TGTGCCAGCAGCTTGGTGGCGGGAAGCGGAAACACCATATATTTT.

The chain recombines TRBV5-6 with TRBJ1-1; D is perhaps TRBD1 (6 bases). This CDR3 is 13 amino acids long. V lost 4 bases and J 4 bases, leaving 11 bases between the germline ends. The V gene's germline CDR1 is SGHDT and CDR2 YYEEEE. CDR3 bases: TGTGCCAGCAGCCGCAGGGGTCCCACTGAAGCTTTCTTT. Residues: CASSRRGPTEAFF.